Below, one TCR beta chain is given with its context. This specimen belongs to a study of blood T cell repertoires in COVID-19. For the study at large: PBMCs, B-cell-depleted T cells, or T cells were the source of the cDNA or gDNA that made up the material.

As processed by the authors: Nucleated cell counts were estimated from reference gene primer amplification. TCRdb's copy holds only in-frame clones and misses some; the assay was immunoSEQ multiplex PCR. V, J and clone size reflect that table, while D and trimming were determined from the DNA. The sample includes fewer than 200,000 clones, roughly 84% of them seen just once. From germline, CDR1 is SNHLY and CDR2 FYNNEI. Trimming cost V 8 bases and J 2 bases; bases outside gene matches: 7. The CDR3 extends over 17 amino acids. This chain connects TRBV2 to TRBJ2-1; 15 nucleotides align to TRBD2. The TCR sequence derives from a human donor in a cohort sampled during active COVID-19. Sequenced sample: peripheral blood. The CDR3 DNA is TGTGCCAGCCAGGGACTAGCGGGGGGACGGGCCTACAATGAGCAGTTCTTC. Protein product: CASQGLAGGRAYNEQFF.